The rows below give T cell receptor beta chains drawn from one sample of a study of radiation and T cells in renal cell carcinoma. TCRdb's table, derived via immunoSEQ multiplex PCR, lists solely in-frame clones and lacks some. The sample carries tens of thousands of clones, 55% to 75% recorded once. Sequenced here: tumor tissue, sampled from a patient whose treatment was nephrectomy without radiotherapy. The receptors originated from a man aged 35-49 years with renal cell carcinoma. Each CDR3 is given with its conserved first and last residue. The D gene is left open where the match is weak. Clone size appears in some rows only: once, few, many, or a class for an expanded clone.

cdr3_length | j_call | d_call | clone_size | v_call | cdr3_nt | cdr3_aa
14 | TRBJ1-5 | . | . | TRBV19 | TGTGCCAGTAGTCTCAGGGCGTCCAATCAGCCCCAGCATTTT | CASSLRASNQPQHF
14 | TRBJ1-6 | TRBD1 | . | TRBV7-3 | TGTGCCAGCAGCCCCGGGACAGAAAATTCACCCCTCCACTTT | CASSPGTENSPLHF
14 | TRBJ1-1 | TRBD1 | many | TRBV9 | TGTGCCAGCAGCTTTGGGACAGGGGGCACTGAAGCTTTCTTT | CASSFGTGGTEAFF
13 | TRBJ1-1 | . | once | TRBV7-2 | TGTGCCAGCAGCTCGGACAGGAACACTGAAGCTTTCTTT | CASSSDRNTEAFF
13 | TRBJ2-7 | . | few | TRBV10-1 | TGCGCCAGCAGTGAGTCGATGGTAAACGAGCAGTACTTC | CASSESMVNEQYF
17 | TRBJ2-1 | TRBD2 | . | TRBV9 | TGTGCCAGCAGCGTACTGACTAGCGGGATCACCTACAATGAGCAGTTCTTC | CASSVLTSGITYNEQFF
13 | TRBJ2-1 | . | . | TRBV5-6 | TGTGCCAGCAGCTCGCGGGTAAACAATGAGCAGTTCTTC | CASSSRVNNEQFF
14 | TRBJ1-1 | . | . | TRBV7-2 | TGTGCCAGCAGCTTAGAAGGGTCAGGGACTGAAGCTTTCTTT | CASSLEGSGTEAFF
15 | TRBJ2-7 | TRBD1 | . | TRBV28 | TGTGCCAGCAGTTTGGGAGACAGGGGTTATGGTGGGCAGTACTTC | CASSLGDRGYGGQYF
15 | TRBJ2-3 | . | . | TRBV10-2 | TGCGCCAGCAGTGAGTCGGGCGGTTTCACAGATACGCAGTATTTT | CASSESGGFTDTQYF
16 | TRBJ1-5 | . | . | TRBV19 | TGTGCCAGTAGTATAGGAGGGGCGGCGGGCAATCAGCCCCAGCATTTT | CASSIGGAAGNQPQHF
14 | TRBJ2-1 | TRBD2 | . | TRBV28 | TGTGCCAGCAGGGCCGGGACTAGCGGCGGTGAGCAGTTCTTC | CASRAGTSGGEQFF
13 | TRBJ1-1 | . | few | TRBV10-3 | TGTGCCATCAGTGAGGCGGGCGCCACTGAAGCTTTCTTT | CAISEAGATEAFF
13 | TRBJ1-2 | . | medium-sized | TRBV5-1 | TGCGCCAGCAGCCCGGGTGTCGCGTATGGCTACACCTTC | CASSPGVAYGYTF
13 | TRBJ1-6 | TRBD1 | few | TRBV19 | TGTGCCAGTCGGGACAGGGAGAGCTCACCCCTCCACTTT | CASRDRESSPLHF
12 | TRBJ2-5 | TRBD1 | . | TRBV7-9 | TGTGCCAGCAGTTCAGGGGGAGAGACCCAGTACTTC | CASSSGGETQYF
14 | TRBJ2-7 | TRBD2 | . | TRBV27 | TGTGCCAGCAGTCTCGGGAGGGCCGAGTCCGAGCAGTACTTC | CASSLGRAESEQYF
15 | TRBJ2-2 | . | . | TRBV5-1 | TGCGCCAGCAGCCCCAGCCCACCACCAGCCGGGGAGCTGTTTTTT | CASSPSPPPAGELFF
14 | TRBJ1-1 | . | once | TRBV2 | TGTGCCAGCAGTGGTGGACAGACGACTTTTGAAGCTTTCTTT | CASSGGQTTFEAFF
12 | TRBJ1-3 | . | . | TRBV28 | TGTGCCAGCAAGACCTCTGGAAACACCATATATTTT | CASKTSGNTIYF
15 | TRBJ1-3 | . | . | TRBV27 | TGTGCCAGCAGTTCACGAATGAGCTCTGGAAACACCATATATTTT | CASSSRMSSGNTIYF
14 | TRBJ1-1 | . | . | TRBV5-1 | TGCGCCAGCAGCTTTGGGGCAGGGGACACTGAAGCTTTCTTT | CASSFGAGDTEAFF
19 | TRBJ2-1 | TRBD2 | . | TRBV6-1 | TGTGCCAGCAGTGTTTCGGGACTAGTGCTATTGAGCTCCTACAATGAGCAGTTCTTC | CASSVSGLVLLSSYNEQFF
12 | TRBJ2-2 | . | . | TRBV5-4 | TGTGCCAGCTCACCAATGTCGGGGGAGCTGTTTTTT | CASSPMSGELFF
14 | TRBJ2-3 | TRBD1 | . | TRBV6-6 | TGTGCCACGACAGGGACAGGGGGCACAGATACGCAGTATTTT | CATTGTGGTDTQYF
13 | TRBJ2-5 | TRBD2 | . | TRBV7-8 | TGTGCCAGCAGCTTAGGACTAGCCGAGACCCAGTACTTC | CASSLGLAETQYF
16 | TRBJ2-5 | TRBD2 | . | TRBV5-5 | TGTGCCAGCAGCGCTTTAGCGGGGGGCATCTTGGAGACCCAGTACTTC | CASSALAGGILETQYF
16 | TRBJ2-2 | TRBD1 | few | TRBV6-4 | TGTGCCAGCAGCCGGGAGGACAGGGGACTCACCGGGGAGCTGTTTTTT | CASSREDRGLTGELFF
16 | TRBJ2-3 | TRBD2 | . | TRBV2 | TGTGCCAGCAGTGGGGCTAGCGGGTCTCAGGCAGATACGCAGTATTTT | CASSGASGSQADTQYF
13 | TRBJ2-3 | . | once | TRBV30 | TGTGCCTGGAGTGGGGGCCCCCAAAATACGCAGTATTTT | CAWSGGPQNTQYF
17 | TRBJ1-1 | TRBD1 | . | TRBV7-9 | TGTGCCAGCAGCTTAGTGCCGGGACAGGGTGGAAACACTGAAGCTTTCTTT | CASSLVPGQGGNTEAFF
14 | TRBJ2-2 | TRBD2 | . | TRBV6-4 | TGTGCCAGCAGTGACGGGACTAGCACCGGGGAGCTGTTTTTT | CASSDGTSTGELFF
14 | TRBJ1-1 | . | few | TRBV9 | TGTGCCAGCAGCGGGGGCCCTGAGGGGACTGAAGCTTTCTTT | CASSGGPEGTEAFF
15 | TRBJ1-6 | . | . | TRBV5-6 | TGTGCCAGCAGCTTGGTTGGACTCAAGAATTCACCCCTCCACTTT | CASSLVGLKNSPLHF
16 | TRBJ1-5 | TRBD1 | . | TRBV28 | TGTGCCAGCAGTCAACCGGGACAGGGTTACGATCAGCCCCAGCATTTT | CASSQPGQGYDQPQHF
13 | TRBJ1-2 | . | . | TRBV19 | TGTGCCAGTAGTAGAAGGGGACTTAATGGCTACACCTTC | CASSRRGLNGYTF
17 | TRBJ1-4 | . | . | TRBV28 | TGTGCCAGCTCCCCCGAGAGGGGGGTTGTTTGGAGTGAAAAACTGTTTTTT | CASSPERGVVWSEKLFF
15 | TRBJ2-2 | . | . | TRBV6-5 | TGTGCCAGCAGCCCCGGGACGGAGAGAACCGGGGAGCTGTTTTTT | CASSPGTERTGELFF
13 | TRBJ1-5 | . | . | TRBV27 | TGTGCCAGCAGTTTAAAGGAACAGTTCCCCCAGCATTTT | CASSLKEQFPQHF
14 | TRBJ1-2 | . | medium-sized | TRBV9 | TGTGCCAGCAGCGTAGCTTCCGGGGGCTATGGCTACACCTTC | CASSVASGGYGYTF
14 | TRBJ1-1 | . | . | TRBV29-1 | TGCAGCGTTGATGCCGTCGTATTGAACACTGAAGCTTTCTTT | CSVDAVVLNTEAFF
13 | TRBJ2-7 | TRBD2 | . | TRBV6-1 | TGTGCCAGCACGCGGGAGATCTCCTACGAGCAGTACTTC | CASTREISYEQYF
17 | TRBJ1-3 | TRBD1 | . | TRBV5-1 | TGCGCCAGCAGCAGAGACAGGGGCGCTAACTCTGGAAACACCATATATTTT | CASSRDRGANSGNTIYF
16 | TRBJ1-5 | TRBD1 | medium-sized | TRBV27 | TGTGCCAGCAGTGTTTCCGGGACAGGGAGTAGTCAGCCCCAGCATTTT | CASSVSGTGSSQPQHF
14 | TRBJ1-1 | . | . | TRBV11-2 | TGTGCCAGCAGCTCTCTGGGGGGGAGCACTGAAGCTTTCTTT | CASSSLGGSTEAFF
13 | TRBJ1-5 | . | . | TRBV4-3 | TGCGCCAGCAGCCAAGATTTGGAACAGCCCCAGCATTTT | CASSQDLEQPQHF
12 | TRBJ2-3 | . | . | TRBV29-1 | TGCAGCGTTGTTGGGGGCGAGGGTACGCAGTATTTT | CSVVGGEGTQYF
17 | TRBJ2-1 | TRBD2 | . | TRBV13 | TGTGCCAGCAGCTCCTCATTCGGGGGGATGTCCTACAATGAGCAGTTCTTC | CASSSSFGGMSYNEQFF
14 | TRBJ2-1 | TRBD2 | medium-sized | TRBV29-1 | TGCAGCGTTAAAAGGCGGGAGGCCCACAATGAGCAGTTCTTC | CSVKRREAHNEQFF